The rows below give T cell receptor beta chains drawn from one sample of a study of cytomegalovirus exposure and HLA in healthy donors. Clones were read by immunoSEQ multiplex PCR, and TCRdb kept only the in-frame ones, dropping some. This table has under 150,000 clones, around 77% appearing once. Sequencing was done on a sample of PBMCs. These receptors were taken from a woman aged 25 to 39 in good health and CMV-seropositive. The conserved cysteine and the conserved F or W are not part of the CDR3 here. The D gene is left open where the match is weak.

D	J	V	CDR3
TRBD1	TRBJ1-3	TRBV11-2	ASSTGGNSGNTIY
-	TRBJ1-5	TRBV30	AWSVQSDQPQH
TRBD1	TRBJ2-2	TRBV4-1	ASSQVGDRGPNTGELF
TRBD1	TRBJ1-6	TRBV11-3	ASSLDRSSYNSPLH
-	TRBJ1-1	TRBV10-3	AISESEGEAF
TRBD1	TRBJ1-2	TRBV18	ASSPMTGGGYGYT
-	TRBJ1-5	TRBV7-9	ASREGEQPQH
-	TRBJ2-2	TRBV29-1	SVDSLNTGELF
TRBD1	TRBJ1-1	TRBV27	ASSLLGQGVNAF
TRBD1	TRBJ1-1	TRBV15	ATSRDETGDEAF
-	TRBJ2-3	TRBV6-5	ASSYRGDNTDTQY
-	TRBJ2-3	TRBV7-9	ASSFGSTDTQY
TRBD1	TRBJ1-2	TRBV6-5	ASTTPGTGSYGYT
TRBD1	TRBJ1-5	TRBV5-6	ASSPPGTGGDSNQPQH
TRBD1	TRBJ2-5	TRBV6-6	ASSPTDRATQY
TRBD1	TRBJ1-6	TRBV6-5	ASRPGQENSPLH
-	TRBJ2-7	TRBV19	ASSIEADYRAYEQY